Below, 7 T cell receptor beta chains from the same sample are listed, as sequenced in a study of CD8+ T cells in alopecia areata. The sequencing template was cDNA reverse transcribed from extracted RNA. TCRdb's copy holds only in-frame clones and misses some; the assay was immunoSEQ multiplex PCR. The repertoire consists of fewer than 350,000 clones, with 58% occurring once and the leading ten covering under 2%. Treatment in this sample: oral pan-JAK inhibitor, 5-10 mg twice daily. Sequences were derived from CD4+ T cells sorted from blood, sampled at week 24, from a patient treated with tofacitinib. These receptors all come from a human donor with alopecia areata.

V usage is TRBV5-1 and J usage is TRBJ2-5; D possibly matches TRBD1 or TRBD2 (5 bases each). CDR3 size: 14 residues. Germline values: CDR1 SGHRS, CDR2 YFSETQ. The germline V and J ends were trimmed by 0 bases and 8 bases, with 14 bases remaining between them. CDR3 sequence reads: CASSLVLGDQTQYF. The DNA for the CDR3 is TGCGCCAGCAGCTTGGTGTTAGGGGACCAAACCCAGTACTTC.

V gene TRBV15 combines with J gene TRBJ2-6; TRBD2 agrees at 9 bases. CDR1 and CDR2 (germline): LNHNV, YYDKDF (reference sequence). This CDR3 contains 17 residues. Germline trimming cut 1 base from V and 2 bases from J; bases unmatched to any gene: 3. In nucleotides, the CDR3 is TGTGCCACCAGCAGAGGCCAGCGGGGGGCTGGGGCCAACGTCCTGACTTTC. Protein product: CATSRGQRGAGANVLTF.

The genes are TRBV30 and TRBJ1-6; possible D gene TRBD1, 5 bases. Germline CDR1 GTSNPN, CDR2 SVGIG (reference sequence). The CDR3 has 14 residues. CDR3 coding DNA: TGTGCACAGGAAGTAGGGGCCGAAAATTCACCCCTCCACTTT. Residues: CAQEVGAENSPLHF.

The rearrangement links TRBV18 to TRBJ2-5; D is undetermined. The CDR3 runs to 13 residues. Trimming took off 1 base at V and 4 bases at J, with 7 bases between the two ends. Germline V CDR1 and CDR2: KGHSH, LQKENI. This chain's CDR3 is CASSPLRTETQYF. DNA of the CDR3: TGTGCCAGCTCACCACTTAGAACAGAGACCCAGTACTTC. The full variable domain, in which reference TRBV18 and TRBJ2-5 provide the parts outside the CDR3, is NAGVMQNPRHLVRRRGQEARLRCSPMKGHSHVYWYRQLPEEGLKFMVYLQKENIIDESGMPKERFSAEFPKEGPSILRIQQVVRGDSAAYFCASSPLRTETQYFGPGTRLLVL.

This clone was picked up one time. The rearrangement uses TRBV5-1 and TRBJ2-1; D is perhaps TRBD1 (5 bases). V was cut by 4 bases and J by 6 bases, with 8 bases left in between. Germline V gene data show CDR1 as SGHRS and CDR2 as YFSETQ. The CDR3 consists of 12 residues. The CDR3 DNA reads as TGCGCCAGCAGCACGACAGTCAATGAGCAGTTCTTC. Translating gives CASSTTVNEQFF.

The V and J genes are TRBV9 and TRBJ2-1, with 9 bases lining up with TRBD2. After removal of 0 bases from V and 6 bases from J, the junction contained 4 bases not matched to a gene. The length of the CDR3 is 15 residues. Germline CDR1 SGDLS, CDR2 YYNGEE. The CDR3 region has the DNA TGTGCCAGCAGCGTAGGAGCGGGGGGCGGCAATGAGCAGTTCTTC. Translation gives CASSVGAGGGNEQFF. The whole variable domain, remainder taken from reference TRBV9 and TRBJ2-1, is DSGVTQTPKHLITATGQRVTLRCSPRSGDLSVYWYQQSLDQGLQFLIQYYNGEERAKGNILERFSAQQFPDLHSELNLSSLELGDSALYFCASSVGAGGGNEQFFGPGTRLTVL.

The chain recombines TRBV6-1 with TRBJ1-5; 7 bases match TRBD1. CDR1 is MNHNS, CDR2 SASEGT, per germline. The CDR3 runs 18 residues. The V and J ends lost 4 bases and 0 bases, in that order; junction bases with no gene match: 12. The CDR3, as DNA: TGTGCCAGCAGTGTTAATACAGGGGACCGATATAGCAATCAGCCCCAGCATTTT. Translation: CASSVNTGDRYSNQPQHF.